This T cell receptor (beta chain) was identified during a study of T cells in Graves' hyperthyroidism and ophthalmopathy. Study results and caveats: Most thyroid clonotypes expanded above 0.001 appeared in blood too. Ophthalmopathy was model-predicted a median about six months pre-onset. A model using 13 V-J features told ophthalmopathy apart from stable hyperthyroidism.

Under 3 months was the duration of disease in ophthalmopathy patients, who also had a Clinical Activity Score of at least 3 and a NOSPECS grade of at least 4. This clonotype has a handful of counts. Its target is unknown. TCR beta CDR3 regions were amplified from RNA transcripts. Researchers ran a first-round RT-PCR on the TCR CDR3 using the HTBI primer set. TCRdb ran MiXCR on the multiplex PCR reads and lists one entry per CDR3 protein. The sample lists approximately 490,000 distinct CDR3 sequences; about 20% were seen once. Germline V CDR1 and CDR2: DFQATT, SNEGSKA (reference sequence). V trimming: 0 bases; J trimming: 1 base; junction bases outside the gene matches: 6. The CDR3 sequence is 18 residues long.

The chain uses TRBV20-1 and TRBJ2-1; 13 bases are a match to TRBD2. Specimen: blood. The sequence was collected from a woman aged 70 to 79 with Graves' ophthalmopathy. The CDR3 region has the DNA TGCAGTGCTAGAGATCAACTAGCGGGAGGGATGTCCTACAATGAGCAGTTCTTC. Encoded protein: CSARDQLAGGMSYNEQFF.